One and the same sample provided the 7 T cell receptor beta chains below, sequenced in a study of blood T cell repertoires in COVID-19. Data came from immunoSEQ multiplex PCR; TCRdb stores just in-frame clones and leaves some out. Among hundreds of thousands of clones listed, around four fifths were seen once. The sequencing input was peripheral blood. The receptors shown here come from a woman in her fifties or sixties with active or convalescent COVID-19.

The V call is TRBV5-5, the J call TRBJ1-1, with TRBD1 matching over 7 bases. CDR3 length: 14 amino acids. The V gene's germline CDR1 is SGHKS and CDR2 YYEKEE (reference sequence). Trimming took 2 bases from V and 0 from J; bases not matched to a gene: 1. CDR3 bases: TGTGCCAGCAGCTTCGACAGGGTGAACACTGAAGCTTTCTTT. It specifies CASSFDRVNTEAFF. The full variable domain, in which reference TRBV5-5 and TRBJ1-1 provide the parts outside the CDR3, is DAGVTQSPTHLIKTRGQQVTLRCSPISGHKSVSWYQQVLGQGPQFIFQYYEKEERGRGNFPDRFSARQFPNYSSELNVNALLLGDSALYLCASSFDRVNTEAFFGQGTRLTVV.

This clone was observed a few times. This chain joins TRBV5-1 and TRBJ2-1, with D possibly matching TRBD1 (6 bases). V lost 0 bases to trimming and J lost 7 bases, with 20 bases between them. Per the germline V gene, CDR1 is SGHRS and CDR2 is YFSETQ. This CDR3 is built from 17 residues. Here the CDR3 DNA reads TGCGCCAGCAGCTTGGACCCCAGCTCCCGGCAGGGGAATGAGCAGTTCTTC. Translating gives CASSLDPSSRQGNEQFF.

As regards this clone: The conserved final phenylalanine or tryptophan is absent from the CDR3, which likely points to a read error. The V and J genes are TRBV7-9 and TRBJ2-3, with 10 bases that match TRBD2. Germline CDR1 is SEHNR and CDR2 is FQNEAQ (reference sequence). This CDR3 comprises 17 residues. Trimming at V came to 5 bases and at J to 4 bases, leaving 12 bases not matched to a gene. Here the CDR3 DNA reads TGTGCCAGCAGCCACCGGAGGAGCGGGAGGGCCCCAGATACGCAGTATCTT. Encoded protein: CASSHRRSGRAPDTQYL.

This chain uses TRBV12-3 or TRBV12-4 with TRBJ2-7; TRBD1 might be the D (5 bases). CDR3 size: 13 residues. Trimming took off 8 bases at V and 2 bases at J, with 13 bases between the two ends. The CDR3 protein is CASLPDSTYEQYF. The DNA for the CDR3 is TGTGCCAGCCTCCCCGACAGCACCTACGAGCAGTACTTC.

CDR3 residues: CASSFLGGTGELFF. The CDR3 bases are TGTGCCAGCAGCTTCCTTGGGGGGACCGGGGAGCTGTTTTTT. V and J are TRBV25-1 and TRBJ2-2; perhaps TRBD2 as D (6 bases). Trimming cost V 6 bases and J 5 bases, with 13 bases left between them. Germline V gene lookup returns CDR1 MGHDK and CDR2 SYGVNS. There are 14 residues in the CDR3.

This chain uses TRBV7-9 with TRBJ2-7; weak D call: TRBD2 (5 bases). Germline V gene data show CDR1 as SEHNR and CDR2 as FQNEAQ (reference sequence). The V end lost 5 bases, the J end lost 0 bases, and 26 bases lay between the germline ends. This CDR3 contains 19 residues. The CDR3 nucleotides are TGTGCCAGCAGCCCAGACCCGAGGACTCTTGCCGGAAGCTCCTACGAGCAGTACTTC. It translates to CASSPDPRTLAGSSYEQYF. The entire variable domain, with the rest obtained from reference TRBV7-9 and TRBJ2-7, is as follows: DTGVSQNPRHKITKRGQNVTFRCDPISEHNRLYWYRQTLGQGPEFLTYFQNEAQLEKSRLLSDRFSAERPKGSFSTLEIQRTEQGDSAMYLCASSPDPRTLAGSSYEQYFGPGTRLTVT.

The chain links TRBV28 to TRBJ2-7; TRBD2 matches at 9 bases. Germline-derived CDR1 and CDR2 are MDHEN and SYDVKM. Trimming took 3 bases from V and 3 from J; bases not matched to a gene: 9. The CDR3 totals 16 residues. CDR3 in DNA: TGTGCCAGCAGTTTCGGAGGGACTAGCTCAGGCTACGAGCAGTACTTC. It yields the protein CASSFGGTSSGYEQYF.